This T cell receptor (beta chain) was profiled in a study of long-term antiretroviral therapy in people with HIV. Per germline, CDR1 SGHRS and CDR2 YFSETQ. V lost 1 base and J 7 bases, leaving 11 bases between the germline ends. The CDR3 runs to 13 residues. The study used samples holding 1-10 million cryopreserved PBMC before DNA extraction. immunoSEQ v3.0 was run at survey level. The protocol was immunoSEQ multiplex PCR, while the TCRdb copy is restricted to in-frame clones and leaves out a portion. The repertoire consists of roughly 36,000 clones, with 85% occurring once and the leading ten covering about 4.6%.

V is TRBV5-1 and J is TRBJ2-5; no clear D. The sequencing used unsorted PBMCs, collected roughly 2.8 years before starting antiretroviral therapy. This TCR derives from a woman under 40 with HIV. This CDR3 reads CASSLSVSGTQYF. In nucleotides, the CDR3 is TGCGCCAGCAGCTTGTCCGTATCGGGGACCCAGTACTTC.